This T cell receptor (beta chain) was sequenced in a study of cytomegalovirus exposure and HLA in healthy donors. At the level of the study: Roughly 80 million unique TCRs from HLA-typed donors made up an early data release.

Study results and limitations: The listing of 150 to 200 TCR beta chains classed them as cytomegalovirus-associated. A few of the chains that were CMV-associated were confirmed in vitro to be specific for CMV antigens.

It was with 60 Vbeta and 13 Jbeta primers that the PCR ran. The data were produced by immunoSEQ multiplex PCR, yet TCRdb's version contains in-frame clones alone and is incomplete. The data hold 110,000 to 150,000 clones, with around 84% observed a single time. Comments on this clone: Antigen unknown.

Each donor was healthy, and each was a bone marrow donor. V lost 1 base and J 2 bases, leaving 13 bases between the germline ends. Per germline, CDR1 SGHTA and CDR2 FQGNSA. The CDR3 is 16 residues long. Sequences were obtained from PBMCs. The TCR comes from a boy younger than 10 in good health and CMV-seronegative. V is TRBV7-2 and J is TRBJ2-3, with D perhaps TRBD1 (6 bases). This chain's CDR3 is CASSLVSGALTDTQYF. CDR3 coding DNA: TGTGCCAGCAGCTTAGTGTCAGGGGCGCTCACAGATACGCAGTATTTT. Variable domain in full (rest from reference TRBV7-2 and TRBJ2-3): GAGVSQSPSNKVTEKGKDVELRCDPISGHTALYWYRQSLGQGLEFLIYFQGNSAPDKSGLPSDRFSAERTGGSVSTLTIQRTQQEDSAVYLCASSLVSGALTDTQYFGPGTRLTVL.